This T cell receptor (beta chain) appears in the sequencing data of a study of spatial heterogeneity in lung cancer. At the level of the study: There were consistently more beta-chain sequences detected than alpha-chain sequences.

Trimming cost V 3 bases and J 8 bases, with 13 bases left between them. The germline CDR1 and CDR2 sequences are MNHNS and SASEGT. The CDR3 has 13 amino acids. Unique molecular identifiers tagged every individual TCR cDNA molecule. TCRdb ran MiXCR on the 5' RACE reads and lists one entry per CDR3 protein. The sample records 7,000 to 8,500 distinct CDR3 sequences, 9.7% being singletons. The time point: sample taken at primary tumor resection. There were 72 donors, all of them untreated patients with early-stage non-small cell lung cancer. Whole RNA, which was extracted from tumor, nontumor lung tissue or frozen PBMC, was sequenced without any cell sorting.

This sample comprised normal lung tissue next to the tumor, obtained at surgery. This sequence joins TRBV6-1 and TRBJ1-2; D may be TRBD1 (6 bases). This TCR was sampled from a male donor with early-stage non-small cell lung cancer. This CDR3 reads CASSDDRSDGYTF. The DNA for the CDR3 is TGTGCCAGCAGTGACGACAGGTCGGACGGCTACACCTTC.